These T cell receptor beta chains were read from a single sample in a study of blood T cell repertoires in COVID-19. Assay used: immunoSEQ multiplex PCR; TCRdb lists only in-frame clones, some missing. Here the sample spans some 25,000 clones, around 87% being singletons. Sequenced sample: peripheral blood. Receptors originate from a man in his forties or fifties with active COVID-19. The CDR3 runs from the conserved cysteine through the conserved F or W. A D gene is named only where the DNA matches it firmly. Rows give clone size only sometimes, using once, few, many, or a class for an expanded clone.

d_gene,len,abundance,v_gene,j_gene,CDR3aa,CDR3nt
-,15,-,TRBV3-1/TRBV3-2,TRBJ1-2,CASSRGGGSFSGYTF,TGTGCCAGCAGCCGAGGAGGCGGGTCCTTTAGTGGCTACACCTTC
TRBD1,18,-,TRBV7-9,TRBJ2-7,CASSSRPHTGGGQREQYF,TGTGCCAGCAGCTCGCGCCCGCACACAGGGGGCGGGCAGCGGGAGCAGTACTTC
-,13,few,TRBV7-3,TRBJ1-5,CASSPQHRQPQHF,TGTGCCAGCAGCCCCCAACACCGACAGCCCCAGCATTTT
-,18,-,TRBV24-1,TRBJ2-1,CATSDFRPGLSSYNEQFF,TGTGCCACCAGTGATTTCCGTCCGGGGTTAAGCTCCTACAATGAGCAGTTCTTC
-,15,-,TRBV6-5,TRBJ2-2,CASIQVQPNTGELFF,TGTGCCAGCATCCAGGTGCAGCCGAACACCGGGGAGCTGTTTTTT
TRBD1,14,once,TRBV14,TRBJ1-3,CASRPWDSGNTIYF,TGTGCCAGCAGGCCTTGGGACAGTGGAAACACCATATATTTT
TRBD1,15,-,TRBV9,TRBJ1-1,CASSVGGQPNTEAFF,TGTGCCAGCAGCGTAGGGGGACAGCCTAACACTGAAGCTTTCTTT
-,16,-,TRBV28,TRBJ1-2,CASSLYRRVHNYGYTF,TGTGCCAGCAGTTTATATCGTCGGGTTCATAACTATGGCTACACCTTC
TRBD1,15,once,TRBV28,TRBJ2-1,CASSSTGGYYNEQFF,TGTGCCAGCAGTTCCACAGGGGGCTACTACAATGAGCAGTTCTTC
TRBD2,18,-,TRBV2,TRBJ2-1,CASRSSTSGGSSYNEQFF,TGTGCCAGCAGAAGCTCGACTAGCGGGGGGAGCTCCTACAATGAGCAGTTCTTC
-,15,-,TRBV18,TRBJ1-5,CASSSTKQGNQPQHF,TGTGCCAGCTCCTCCACCAAACAGGGCAATCAGCCCCAGCATTTT
-,14,-,TRBV11-3,TRBJ2-1,CASSFGLSYNEQFF,TGTGCCAGCAGCTTCGGACTATCCTACAATGAGCAGTTCTTC
-,12,-,TRBV12-3/TRBV12-4,TRBJ1-1,CASSFRPVEAFF,TGTGCCAGCAGTTTTCGTCCTGTTGAAGCTTTCTTT
TRBD2,18,once,TRBV5-4,TRBJ2-1,CASSLGLAGLSSYNEQFF,TGTGCCAGCAGCTTAGGACTAGCGGGACTGAGCTCCTACAATGAGCAGTTCTTC
TRBD1,15,-,TRBV19,TRBJ1-2,CASSATGTGNYGYTF,TGTGCCAGTAGTGCCACCGGGACAGGAAACTATGGCTACACCTTC
-,11,-,TRBV29-1,TRBJ2-7,CSVTPGDEQYF,TGCAGCGTTACCCCAGGGGACGAGCAGTACTTC
-,13,-,TRBV6-5,TRBJ1-5,CASSYRGNQPQHF,TGTGCCAGCAGTTACCGGGGGAATCAGCCCCAGCATTTT
-,15,-,TRBV6-5,TRBJ1-2,CASSSNEFYNYGYTF,TGTGCCAGCAGTTCAAACGAATTCTATAACTATGGCTACACCTTC
-,12,-,TRBV12-3/TRBV12-4,TRBJ2-1,CASSDFHNEQFF,TGTGCCAGCAGCGACTTTCACAATGAGCAGTTCTTC
TRBD2,16,-,TRBV5-6,TRBJ2-1,CASSLARTSEYNEQFF,TGTGCCAGCAGCTTGGCCCGGACTAGCGAGTACAATGAGCAGTTCTTC
-,16,few,TRBV5-1,TRBJ2-2,CASSLQPTGTTGELFF,TGCGCCAGCAGCCTACAACCCACAGGGACCACCGGGGAGCTGTTTTTT
-,18,once,TRBV18,TRBJ2-1,CASSPFPSMGGATNEQFF,TGTGCCAGCTCACCATTTCCGAGTATGGGGGGGGCGACGAATGAGCAGTTCTTC
TRBD1,12,once,TRBV28,TRBJ1-3,CAGQGALSTIYF,TGTGCCGGGCAGGGGGCGCTTTCCACCATATATTTT
-,14,-,TRBV7-9,TRBJ1-4,CASSDRNRGEKLFF,TGTGCCAGCAGCGACAGGAATCGGGGTGAAAAACTGTTTTTT
TRBD1,15,-,TRBV4-1,TRBJ2-7,CASSHSGTGGNKQYF,TGCGCCAGCAGCCATAGCGGGACAGGGGGCAATAAGCAGTACTTC
-,15,few,TRBV4-1,TRBJ2-7,CASSQERGSAYEQYF,TGCGCCAGCAGCCAAGAAAGAGGGTCTGCCTACGAGCAGTACTTC
-,16,few,TRBV9,TRBJ2-1,CASSVGLELFDNEQFF,TGTGCCAGCAGCGTAGGCTTGGAGCTTTTCGACAATGAGCAGTTCTTC
-,14,-,TRBV5-1,TRBJ1-1,CASGSTGLATEAFF,TGCGCCAGCGGGTCTACAGGGTTGGCCACTGAAGCTTTCTTT
-,15,-,TRBV2,TRBJ1-1,CASSEGRGGNTEAFF,TGTGCCAGCAGTGAAGGAAGGGGGGGAAACACTGAAGCTTTCTTT
TRBD1,14,-,TRBV6-6,TRBJ1-5,CASRGQGKYQPQHF,TGTGCCAGCAGGGGACAGGGGAAGTATCAGCCCCAGCATTTT
TRBD2,17,once,TRBV5-1,TRBJ2-5,CASSLEASGRAMETQYF,TGCGCCAGCAGCTTGGAGGCTAGCGGGAGGGCCATGGAGACCCAGTACTTC
TRBD2,17,-,TRBV28,TRBJ2-3,CASSAAWAGGPRNTQYF,TGTGCCAGCAGTGCAGCTTGGGCGGGGGGGCCGAGGAATACGCAGTATTTT
-,12,-,TRBV29-1,TRBJ2-3,CSVETARGTQYF,TGCAGCGTCGAGACTGCAAGGGGTACGCAGTATTTT
TRBD1,15,-,TRBV4-1,TRBJ1-2,CASSPTPGQGSGYTF,TGCGCCAGCAGCCCTACCCCGGGACAGGGGTCTGGCTACACCTTC
TRBD1,14,-,TRBV5-5,TRBJ2-2,CASSPGTGAGELFF,TGTGCCAGCAGCCCCGGGACAGGGGCCGGGGAGCTGTTTTTT
-,15,-,TRBV5-4,TRBJ2-1,CASSLRGQAYNEQFF,TGTGCCAGCAGCTTACGGGGACAAGCTTACAATGAGCAGTTCTTC
-,13,-,TRBV7-6,TRBJ2-7,CASSLTGGGEQYF,TGTGCCAGCAGCTTAACGGGGGGCGGCGAGCAGTACTTC
TRBD1,16,once,TRBV7-9,TRBJ2-1,CASSWDRGLSYNEQFF,TGTGCCAGCAGTTGGGACAGGGGGCTCTCCTACAATGAGCAGTTCTTC
TRBD1,15,-,TRBV25-1,TRBJ2-2,CASSETDRVPGELFF,TGTGCCAGCAGTGAAACCGACAGGGTTCCCGGGGAGCTGTTTTTT
TRBD1,14,-,TRBV6-4,TRBJ2-7,CASSPRGQGYEQYF,TGTGCCAGCAGTCCGAGGGGACAGGGCTACGAGCAGTACTTC
-,15,-,TRBV4-1,TRBJ1-3,CASSQDFGAGNTIYF,TGCGCCAGCAGCCAAGATTTCGGGGCTGGAAACACCATATATTTT
TRBD1,15,-,TRBV19,TRBJ2-7,CASSLDRGQTYEQYF,TGTGCCAGTAGTCTGGACAGGGGCCAAACCTACGAGCAGTACTTC
-,14,few,TRBV5-1,TRBJ2-7,CASSWRLGRDEQYF,TGCGCCAGCAGCTGGAGACTGGGCAGGGACGAGCAGTACTTC
TRBD1,13,few,TRBV6-6,TRBJ1-4,CAGGDRGAEKLFF,TGTGCCGGAGGGGACAGGGGAGCTGAAAAACTGTTTTTT
-,16,-,TRBV6-5,TRBJ1-5,CASSYSPGNSNQPQHF,TGTGCCAGCAGTTACTCTCCAGGGAATAGCAATCAGCCCCAGCATTTT
-,12,once,TRBV11-3,TRBJ1-2,CASSLEDSGYTF,TGTGCCAGCAGCTTAGAAGACAGTGGCTACACCTTC
TRBD1,15,-,TRBV11-2,TRBJ1-1,CASSLSTGGDTEAFF,TGTGCCAGCAGCTTATCAACAGGGGGGGACACTGAAGCTTTCTTT
TRBD2,17,-,TRBV5-1,TRBJ2-5,CASSLPSTSGEQETQYF,TGCGCCAGCAGCTTGCCCTCGACTAGCGGAGAACAAGAGACCCAGTACTTC
TRBD1,16,once,TRBV11-3,TRBJ2-1,CASSLSGTGSYNEQFF,TGTGCCAGCAGCCTCTCCGGGACAGGCTCCTACAATGAGCAGTTCTTC
-,16,-,TRBV18,TRBJ2-2,CASSPQGPLNTGELFF,TGTGCCAGCTCACCACAGGGGCCCCTAAACACCGGGGAGCTGTTTTTT
-,17,-,TRBV30,TRBJ1-6,CAWSRGWTGTMDSPLHF,TGTGCCTGGAGCCGGGGTTGGACCGGCACTATGGATTCACCCCTCCACTTT
TRBD1,13,-,TRBV9,TRBJ1-2,CASSKTGDYGYTF,TGTGCCAGCAGCAAGACAGGGGACTATGGCTACACCTTC
-,16,-,TRBV7-9,TRBJ2-3,CASSLGSGVVTDTQYF,TGTGCCAGCAGCTTAGGGTCAGGGGTAGTAACAGATACGCAGTATTTT
-,14,few,TRBV5-1,TRBJ2-2,CASSLDRDTGELFF,TGCGCCAGCAGCTTAGACAGAGACACCGGGGAGCTGTTTTTT